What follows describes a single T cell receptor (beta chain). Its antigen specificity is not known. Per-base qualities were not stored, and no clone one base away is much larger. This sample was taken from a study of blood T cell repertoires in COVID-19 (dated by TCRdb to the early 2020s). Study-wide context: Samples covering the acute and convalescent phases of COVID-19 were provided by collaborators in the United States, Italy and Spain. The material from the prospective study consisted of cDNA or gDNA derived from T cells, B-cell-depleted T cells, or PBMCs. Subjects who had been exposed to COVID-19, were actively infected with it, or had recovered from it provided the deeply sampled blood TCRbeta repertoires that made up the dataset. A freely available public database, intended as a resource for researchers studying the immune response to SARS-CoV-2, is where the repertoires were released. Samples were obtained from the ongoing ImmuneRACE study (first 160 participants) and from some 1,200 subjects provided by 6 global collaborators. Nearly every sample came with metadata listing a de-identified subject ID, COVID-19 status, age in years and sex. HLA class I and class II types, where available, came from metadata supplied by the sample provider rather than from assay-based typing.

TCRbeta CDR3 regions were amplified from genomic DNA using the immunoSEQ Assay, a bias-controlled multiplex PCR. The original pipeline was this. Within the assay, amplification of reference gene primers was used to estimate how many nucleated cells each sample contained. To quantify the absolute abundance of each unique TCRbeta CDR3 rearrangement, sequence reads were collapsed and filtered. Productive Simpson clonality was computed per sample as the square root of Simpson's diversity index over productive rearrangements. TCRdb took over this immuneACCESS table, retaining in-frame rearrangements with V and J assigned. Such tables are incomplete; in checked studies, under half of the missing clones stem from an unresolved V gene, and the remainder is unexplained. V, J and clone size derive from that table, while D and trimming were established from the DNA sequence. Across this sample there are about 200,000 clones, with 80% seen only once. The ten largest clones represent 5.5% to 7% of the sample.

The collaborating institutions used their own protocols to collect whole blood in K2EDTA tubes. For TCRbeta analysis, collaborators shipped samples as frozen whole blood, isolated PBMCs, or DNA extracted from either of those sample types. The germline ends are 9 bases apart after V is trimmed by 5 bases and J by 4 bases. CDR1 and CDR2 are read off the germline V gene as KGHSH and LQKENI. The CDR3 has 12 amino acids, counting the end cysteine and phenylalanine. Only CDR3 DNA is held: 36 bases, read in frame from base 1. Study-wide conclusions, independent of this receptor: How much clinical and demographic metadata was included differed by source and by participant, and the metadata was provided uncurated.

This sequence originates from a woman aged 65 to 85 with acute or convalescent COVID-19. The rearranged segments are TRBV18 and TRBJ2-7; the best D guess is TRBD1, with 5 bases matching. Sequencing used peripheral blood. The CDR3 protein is CASSGDSYEQYF. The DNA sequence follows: TGTGCCAGCTCAGGAGACAGTTACGAGCAGTACTTC.